The 27 T cell receptor beta chains presented below share a single source sample, sequenced in a study of cytomegalovirus exposure and HLA in healthy donors. The PCR made use of 60 Vbeta and 13 Jbeta primers. Here immunoSEQ multiplex PCR was the method, and the copy in TCRdb shows in-frame clones only, minus some. This sample has under 150,000 clones, with approximately 82% found just once. Sequences were obtained from PBMCs. All receptors derive from a man aged 50-60 years in good health and CMV-seronegative.

The sample holds a few counts of this clone. The CDR3 DNA reads TGTGCCAGCAAAGCGGGGGGGAACACCGGGGAGCTGTTTTTT. Its translation is CASKAGGNTGELFF. V gene TRBV9 combines with J gene TRBJ2-2; 9 nucleotides match TRBD2. CDR1 is SGDLS and CDR2 is YYNGEE in the germline V gene. With V trimmed by 6 bases and J by 1 base, 1 base remained unmatched. The CDR3 consists of 14 residues.

The V and J genes are TRBV4-3 and TRBJ1-2, with 7 bases that match TRBD1. V shed 2 bases and J 4 bases; nucleotides not matched to a gene: 7. The V gene's germline CDR1 is LGHNA and CDR2 YSLEER. CDR3 length equals 15 residues. The CDR3 nucleotides are TGCGCCAGCAGCCAATCCGACAGGGATTTCTATGGCTACACCTTC. This encodes CASSQSDRDFYGYTF.

V and J are TRBV6-6 and TRBJ2-1, with D perhaps matching TRBD1 (6 bases). CDR1 and CDR2 (germline): MNHNY, SVGAGI (reference sequence). V was clipped by 8 bases and J by 4 bases, with 9 bases between them. This CDR3 has 12 residues. CDR3 sequence reads: CASVGQYNEQFF. The CDR3, as DNA: TGTGCCAGCGTTGGACAGTACAATGAGCAGTTCTTC.

The CDR3 region has the DNA TGTGCCAGCAGCCCGGGGACTACCGGGGAGCTGTTTTTT. Encoded protein: CASSPGTTGELFF. The rearrangement uses TRBV5-5 and TRBJ2-2, with D possibly being TRBD2 (6 bases). CDR1 is SGHKS and CDR2 is YYEKEE in the germline V gene (reference sequence). V was cut by 4 bases and J by 5 bases, with 9 bases left in between. This CDR3 comprises 13 residues.

The CDR3 is CASSSQGGNSPLHF. For the CDR3, the DNA is TGTGCCAGCAGCAGTCAGGGAGGGAATTCACCCCTCCACTTT. The chain carries TRBV5-4 and TRBJ1-6; D possibly corresponds to TRBD1 (5 bases). CDR1 is SGHNT and CDR2 is YYREEE in the germline V gene (reference sequence). V lost 4 bases and J 7 bases, leaving 12 bases between the germline ends. The CDR3 has 14 amino acids.

For this clone: This sample includes further DNA sequences coding for the same CDR3. The chain carries TRBV2 and TRBJ1-6, with D possibly being TRBD1 (5 bases). This CDR3 is built from 16 residues. Trimming took off 3 bases at V and 7 bases at J, with 16 bases between the two ends. CDR1 and CDR2 from the germline V gene are SNHLY and FYNNEI. The CDR3 DNA sequence: TGTGCCAGCAGTGATAGACAGCCGACCTGGAATTCACCCCTCCACTTT. It codes for CASSDRQPTWNSPLHF.

The chain links TRBV4-1 to TRBJ2-5, with TRBD1 matching over 7 bases. This CDR3 has 14 amino acids. V shed 0 bases and J 5 bases; nucleotides not matched to a gene: 3. Per germline, CDR1 MGHRA and CDR2 YSYEKL. The CDR3 sequence is CASSQETGEETQYF. Here the CDR3 DNA reads TGCGCCAGCAGCCAAGAAACAGGGGAGGAGACCCAGTACTTC.

The J gene is TRBJ2-7, the V gene TRBV2; 9 nucleotides agree with TRBD1. Germline CDR1 is SNHLY and CDR2 is FYNNEI. J gave up 10 bases and V 1 base, and 8 bases lay outside the gene matches. The CDR3 loop spans 14 amino acids. CDR3 loop: CASSEEMTGGAQYF. CDR3 DNA: TGTGCCAGCAGTGAAGAGATGACAGGGGGAGCTCAGTACTTC.

The CDR3 region is CASSQEYGRGKTEAFF. The CDR3 DNA reads TGCGCCAGCAGCCAAGAATACGGGAGGGGAAAAACTGAAGCTTTCTTT. The chain carries TRBV4-1 and TRBJ1-1, with a weak D call TRBD1 (5 bases). The V gene's germline CDR1 is MGHRA and CDR2 YSYEKL. The CDR3 consists of 16 residues. The V and J ends lost 0 bases and 5 bases respectively, with 16 bases between them.

The chain carries TRBV6-5 and TRBJ1-2, with D possibly TRBD1 on 6 matching bases. The CDR3 loop spans 13 amino acids. Trimming shortened V by 5 bases and J by 4 bases, and 11 bases separated the two germline ends. Germline values: CDR1 MNHEY, CDR2 SVGAGI. CDR3 nucleotide sequence: TGTGCCAGCAGTCCAGGGGCGGTCTATGGCTACACCTTC. Its protein is CASSPGAVYGYTF.

This sequence joins TRBV29-1 and TRBJ2-7, with 11 positions matching TRBD2. Looked up from germline, CDR1 is SQVTM and CDR2 is ANQGSEA. The V and J ends lost 6 bases and 0 bases, in that order; junction bases with no gene match: 4. The CDR3 extends over 14 amino acids. For the CDR3, the DNA is TGCAGCGTCCTCGGACTAGCGGGCTCCTACGAGCAGTACTTC. This encodes CSVLGLAGSYEQYF.

This clone appeared a few times. The V gene is TRBV25-1, the J gene TRBJ1-2, with TRBD1 identical over 7 bases. The CDR3 contains 13 residues. Germline V lookup: CDR1 MGHDK, CDR2 SYGVNS. V lost 2 bases to trimming and J lost 4 bases; unmatched junction nucleotides: 1. Here the CDR3 reads CASSETGVYGYTF. The DNA of the CDR3 is TGTGCCAGCAGTGAAACAGGGGTCTATGGCTACACCTTC.

The rearrangement uses TRBV29-1 and TRBJ1-1; possible D gene TRBD1, 6 bases. Looked up from germline, CDR1 is SQVTM and CDR2 is ANQGSEA. The V end lost 6 bases, the J end lost 4 bases, and 24 bases lay between the germline ends. CDR3 length equals 16 residues. The CDR3 loop is CSVGSGTFVLGTEAFF. DNA for the CDR3: TGCAGCGTGGGATCCGGGACATTCGTTTTGGGCACTGAAGCTTTCTTT.

The chain links TRBV7-9 to TRBJ2-1; perhaps TRBD1 as D (7 bases). Germline V gene sequence: CDR1 SEHNR, CDR2 FQNEAQ (reference sequence). The ends were cut back, 6 bases at V and 8 bases at J, with 14 bases in the middle. The CDR3 is made up of 13 amino acids. The CDR3 nucleotides read TGTGCCAGCAGTATTCAGGGGGGTGATGAGCAGTTCTTC. Amino acid sequence: CASSIQGGDEQFF.

The chain recombines TRBV6-5 with TRBJ1-2; no definite D call. CDR3 size: 16 residues. Trimming pared 0 bases from V and 4 bases from J, leaving 15 bases between. Germline lookup yields CDR1 MNHEY and CDR2 SVGAGI. For the CDR3, the DNA is TGTGCCAGCAGTTACTCGTCAGGTTATAGAGTCTATGGCTACACCTTC. It is translated as CASSYSSGYRVYGYTF.

This clone was counted a single time. The chain uses TRBV6-5 and TRBJ1-2, with TRBD1 matching 7 bases. Germline trimming cut 7 bases from V and 7 bases from J; bases unmatched to any gene: 9. This CDR3 region has 13 residues. CDR1 is MNHEY, CDR2 SVGAGI, per germline. CDR3 nucleotides: TGTGCCAGCACGGCAGGGGGTGGGGGTGGCTACACCTTC. It specifies CASTAGGGGGYTF.

The sample holds a few counts of this clone. The junction does not match germline at one end; this may be a read error. The V and J genes are TRBV7-7 and TRBJ2-7; 7 bases map to TRBD2. This CDR3 has 14 amino acids. Per the germline V gene, CDR1 is SSHAT and CDR2 is FNYEAQ (reference sequence). CDR3 DNA: TGTGCTAGCAGCCCCATCAGCGGGGACTACGAGCAGTACTTC. It codes for CASSPISGDYEQYF.

The chain recombines TRBV5-1 with TRBJ1-2; 7 nucleotides agree with TRBD1. The CDR3 contains 19 residues. In germline, CDR1 is SGHRS, CDR2 YFSETQ. V lost 0 bases to trimming and J lost 3 bases; unmatched junction nucleotides: 17. In nucleotides, the CDR3 is TGCGCCAGCAGCTTGGCCTACTACGCACGACAGGGTAGTCACTATGGCTACACCTTC. Translating gives CASSLAYYARQGSHYGYTF.

V is TRBV9 and J is TRBJ2-1; D gene unclear. The CDR3 is 11 residues long. Trimming took off 0 bases at V and 8 bases at J, with 3 bases between the two ends. Germline CDR1 SGDLS, CDR2 YYNGEE. CDR3 in amino acids: CASSVGHEQFF. Here the CDR3 DNA reads TGTGCCAGCAGCGTAGGGCATGAGCAGTTCTTC.

V and J are TRBV9 and TRBJ2-7, with TRBD1 identical over 9 bases. J gave up 6 bases and V 0 bases, and 10 bases lay outside the gene matches. CDR1 is SGDLS, CDR2 YYNGEE, per germline. This CDR3 has 16 residues. The CDR3 reads CASSVDPTGGEFEQYF. The CDR3 coding sequence is TGTGCCAGCAGCGTAGACCCGACAGGGGGTGAATTCGAGCAGTACTTC.

V gene TRBV10-3 combines with J gene TRBJ1-1; the D gene is possibly TRBD1 (5 bases). The CDR3 loop spans 17 amino acids. Trimming removed 0 bases from V and 0 bases from J, with 14 bases in between. Germline-derived CDR1 and CDR2 are ENHRY and SYGVKD. The CDR3 DNA sequence: TGTGCCATCAGTGAGTCGACCGGTGACAGTCTGAACACTGAAGCTTTCTTT. Translation gives CAISESTGDSLNTEAFF.

This clone showed up just a few times. The V call is TRBV2, the J call TRBJ2-5, with unresolved D. V was cut by 2 bases and J by 2 bases, with 12 bases left in between. The CDR3 is made up of 15 amino acids. Germline V lookup: CDR1 SNHLY, CDR2 FYNNEI. The CDR3 region has the DNA TGTGCCAGCAGTGAACGGCTGCGCGGACAAGAGACCCAGTACTTC. Translating it yields CASSERLRGQETQYF. The full variable domain, rest sourced from reference TRBV2 and TRBJ2-5, is EPEVTQTPSHQVTQMGQEVILRCVPISNHLYFYWYRQILGQKVEFLVSFYNNEISEKSEIFDDQFSVERPDGSNFTLKIRSTKLEDSAMYFCASSERLRGQETQYFGPGTRLLVL.

V gene TRBV7-2 combines with J gene TRBJ1-5; the match to TRBD1 covers 7 bases. The CDR3 runs 14 residues. Germline CDR1 is SGHTA and CDR2 is FQGNSA. V was clipped by 3 bases and J by 6 bases; unmatched bases: 5. As DNA, the CDR3 is TGTGCCAGCAGCTTCTCAGGGGGGCTTCAGCCCCAGCATTTT. This translates into CASSFSGGLQPQHF.

The chain couples TRBV4-3 to TRBJ1-4; D not resolved. Germline loops: CDR1 LGHNA, CDR2 YSLEER. Trimming stripped 1 base from V and 7 bases from J, with 13 bases between. CDR3 size: 15 residues. The CDR3 DNA sequence: TGCGCCAGCAGCCAAGGTAGACGGGAGGTTGAAAAACTGTTTTTT. Its protein product is CASSQGRREVEKLFF.

This sequence joins TRBV5-4 and TRBJ2-4; D is unclear. This CDR3 region has 17 residues. V lost 1 base and J 0 bases, leaving 14 bases between the germline ends. The germline CDR1 and CDR2 sequences are SGHNT and YYREEE (reference sequence). DNA of the CDR3: TGTGCCAGCAGCTTGCGGGTACCCAACCTAGCCAAAAACATTCAGTACTTC. Translation gives CASSLRVPNLAKNIQYF.

This sequence joins TRBV9 and TRBJ1-4; tentatively, D is TRBD1 (5 bases). V dropped 0 bases and J dropped 2 bases, with 8 bases sitting between them. The V gene's germline CDR1 is SGDLS and CDR2 YYNGEE. The CDR3 sequence is 15 residues long. The CDR3 DNA follows: TGTGCCAGCAGCGTAGGTGGGGGGACTAATGAAAAACTGTTTTTT. Its translation is CASSVGGGTNEKLFF.

The CDR3 protein is CASSVSGGTYEQYF. CDR3 DNA sequence: TGTGCCAGCAGCGTTAGCGGGGGGACCTACGAGCAGTACTTC. The chain joins TRBV7-9 to TRBJ2-7, with 10 bases aligning to TRBD2. V lost 5 bases and J lost 2; bases outside the gene matches: 3. From germline, CDR1 is SEHNR and CDR2 FQNEAQ (reference sequence). CDR3 length: 14 residues.